Here is one T cell receptor (beta chain) with its context. Its antigen remains unknown. The ends lost 4 bases at V and 4 bases at J; junction bases unmatched: 10. Germline V gene sequence: CDR1 SGHDT, CDR2 YYEEEE. The CDR3 runs to 17 residues. This sample is drawn from a study of graft-versus-host responses after intestinal transplantation. Across the study: Recipients were given multivisceral, liver-intestinal, or isolated intestinal transplants.

TCRdb's copy holds only in-frame clones and misses some; the assay was immunoSEQ multiplex PCR. The sample lists over 55,000 clones, over 75% seen once, with around 0.37% in the top ten. The TCR was taken from a human donor who was the organ donor for an intestinal transplant. The chain recombines TRBV5-6 with TRBJ2-1, with TRBD2 matching 11 bases. Sequenced here: unstimulated CD4+ T cells sorted from spleen or lymph node cells, sampled before transplant. For the CDR3, the DNA is TGTGCCAGCAGCGCAGCTAGCGGGGGGACAAGGTACAATGAGCAGTTCTTC. The encoded protein is CASSAASGGTRYNEQFF.